This is a list of T cell receptor beta chains from one sample in a study of Graves' ophthalmopathy and Graves' hyperthyroidism. Using its own MiXCR run on the multiplex PCR reads, TCRdb lists one record per CDR3 protein. The profile shows some 360,000 distinct CDR3 sequences, about 15% of them singletons. Sequencing used peripheral blood. The source is an adult woman with stable Graves' hyperthyroidism. The CDR3 runs from the conserved cysteine through the conserved F or W. Each record gives: V gene, D gene, clone size, J gene, CDR3 protein, CDR3 DNA. The D gene is left open where the match is weak. Size tells how often a clone was seen (once, few, many) or the class of an expanded clone, and some rows leave it out.

>TRBV20-1|-|many|TRBJ2-7
CSAPRGGREGDEQYF
TGCAGTGCTCCCCGAGGGGGCAGGGAGGGGGACGAGCAGTACTTC
>TRBV19|-|many|TRBJ1-1
CASSIEDYEAFF
TGTGCCAGTAGTATCGAGGACTATGAAGCTTTCTTT
>TRBV6-1|-|-|TRBJ1-2
CASSTSGGNYGYTF
TGTGCCAGCAGTACCTCCGGGGGAAACTATGGCTACACCTTC
>TRBV12-3/TRBV12-4|-|many|TRBJ1-5
CASSGGANQPQHF
TGTGCCAGCAGTGGGGGGGCTAATCAGCCCCAGCATTTT
>TRBV10-3|-|many|TRBJ2-7
CATRGYSYEQYF
TGTGCCACCCGAGGGTACTCCTACGAGCAGTACTTC
>TRBV28|TRBD1|many|TRBJ1-1
CASNIMGQGDTEAFF
TGTGCCAGCAACATAATGGGACAGGGGGACACTGAAGCTTTCTTT
>TRBV28|TRBD1|many|TRBJ2-7
CASSLWYRGSDRSYEQYF
TGTGCCAGCAGTTTATGGTACAGGGGCTCTGACCGATCCTACGAGCAGTACTTC
>TRBV6-1|-|few|TRBJ1-2
CASIVPGLYGYTF
TGTGCCAGCATTGTACCGGGACTCTATGGCTACACCTTC
>TRBV12-3/TRBV12-4|-|medium-sized|TRBJ2-7
CASSFRADSYEQYF
TGTGCCAGCAGTTTCAGGGCGGATTCCTACGAGCAGTACTTC
>TRBV5-1|-|few|TRBJ1-1
CASRQGQMNTEAFF
TGCGCCAGCAGACAAGGACAGATGAACACTGAAGCTTTCTTT
>TRBV10-3|-|many|TRBJ1-1
CAISAEWPGAMDTEAFF
TGTGCCATCAGTGCCGAATGGCCAGGGGCTATGGACACTGAAGCTTTCTTT
>TRBV28|-|few|TRBJ2-6
CASRLGGVSGANVLTF
TGTGCCAGCAGGCTAGGGGGGGTCTCTGGGGCCAACGTCCTGACTTTC
>TRBV12-3/TRBV12-4|-|many|TRBJ2-5
CASRLTGNQETQYF
TGTGCCAGCAGACTCACAGGGAATCAAGAGACCCAGTACTTC
>TRBV7-2|-|many|TRBJ1-2
CASSSPTGRGNYGYTF
TGTGCCAGCAGCTCTCCTACGGGGAGGGGTAACTATGGCTACACCTTC
>TRBV20-1|-|many|TRBJ1-5
CSGQGGRVNQPQHF
TGCAGTGGCCAGGGCGGCAGGGTGAATCAGCCCCAGCATTTT
>TRBV12-3/TRBV12-4|-|many|TRBJ1-2
CASSLDSAGLGYGYTF
TGTGCCAGCAGTTTAGATTCCGCAGGCTTGGGTTATGGCTACACCTTC
>TRBV4-1|-|many|TRBJ2-7
CASSQERSYEQYF
TGCGCCAGCAGCCAAGAGAGGTCCTACGAGCAGTACTTC
>TRBV2|TRBD2|-|TRBJ2-3
CASKGLAGSTDTQYF
TGTGCCAGCAAGGGACTAGCGGGGAGCACAGATACGCAGTATTTT
>TRBV4-1|TRBD1|many|TRBJ2-7
CASSPTGTGVFYEQYF
TGCGCCAGCAGCCCCACCGGGACAGGGGTCTTCTACGAGCAGTACTTC
>TRBV6-5|TRBD1|many|TRBJ2-7
CASRLLTGGQDEQYF
TGTGCCAGCAGATTACTTACAGGGGGCCAAGACGAGCAGTACTTC
>TRBV4-3|-|many|TRBJ1-5
CASSQSRSALQPQHF
TGCGCCAGCAGCCAATCGCGTAGCGCACTACAGCCCCAGCATTTT
>TRBV20-1|-|many|TRBJ2-7
CSARFSQGGYEQYF
TGCAGTGCTAGGTTCTCCCAGGGGGGCTACGAGCAGTACTTC
>TRBV20-1|TRBD1|many|TRBJ1-1
CSATTGGAKRTEAFF
TGCAGTGCTACAACAGGGGGCGCGAAGAGGACTGAAGCTTTCTTT
>TRBV6-2/TRBV6-3|-|many|TRBJ1-1
CASSQTMINTEAFF
TGTGCCAGCAGTCAAACAATGATCAACACTGAAGCTTTCTTT
>TRBV12-3/TRBV12-4|TRBD2|many|TRBJ2-4
CASSFGRREKENIQYF
TGTGCCAGCAGTTTCGGTAGGCGGGAGAAAGAAAACATTCAGTACTTC
>TRBV15|-|many|TRBJ2-7
CATSRNSGSGNREQYF
TGTGCCACCAGCAGAAATTCGGGTTCCGGGAATCGGGAGCAGTACTTC
>TRBV12-3/TRBV12-4|-|-|TRBJ2-6
CASSLGRPSILGANVLTF
TGTGCCAGCAGTTTAGGACGGCCCTCCATCCTGGGGGCCAACGTCCTGACTTTC
>TRBV15|-|-|TRBJ1-1
CATSRDLADREVAFF
TGTGCCACCAGCAGAGATCTGGCGGATAGGGAGGTCGCTTTCTTT
>TRBV12-3/TRBV12-4|-|many|TRBJ2-4
CANSPPGRNIQYF
TGTGCCAACAGCCCCCCGGGAAGAAACATTCAGTACTTC
>TRBV10-2|-|-|TRBJ2-5
CASSESGWRVQETQYF
TGCGCCAGCAGTGAGTCGGGCTGGCGGGTTCAAGAGACCCAGTACTTC
>TRBV2|-|-|TRBJ2-5
CASSEGRAQETQYF
TGTGCCAGCAGTGAAGGCAGGGCTCAAGAGACCCAGTACTTC
>TRBV15|-|many|TRBJ2-6
CATSRDVYGANVLTF
TGTGCCACCAGCAGAGATGTATATGGGGCCAACGTCCTGACTTTC
>TRBV4-1|-|few|TRBJ2-5
CASSPSGAGAREGEETQYF
TGCGCCAGCAGCCCCTCTGGGGCGGGAGCGAGGGAGGGGGAAGAGACCCAGTACTTC
>TRBV28|-|many|TRBJ2-7
CASSLIQREQYF
TGTGCCAGCAGTTTGATCCAGCGCGAGCAGTACTTC
>TRBV5-5|-|many|TRBJ1-2
CASSLVPESNYGYTF
TGTGCCAGCAGCTTGGTTCCAGAAAGCAACTATGGCTACACCTTC
>TRBV20-1|TRBD2|many|TRBJ2-7
CSARELGGRPEQYF
TGCAGTGCTAGAGAGCTTGGCGGGAGGCCCGAGCAGTACTTC
>TRBV6-5|-|few|TRBJ1-1
CASSSGFTEAFF
TGTGCCAGCAGTTCGGGGTTCACTGAAGCTTTCTTT
>TRBV29-1|-|many|TRBJ2-5
CSVGRRLGETQYF
TGCAGCGTTGGAAGGAGGTTAGGGGAGACCCAGTACTTC
>TRBV12-3/TRBV12-4|-|-|TRBJ1-1
CASSLDGTTNTEAFF
TGTGCCAGCAGTTTAGATGGGACGACGAACACTGAAGCTTTCTTT
>TRBV29-1|-|many|TRBJ1-1
CSGPYRMNTEAFF
TGCAGCGGACCATATAGAATGAACACTGAAGCTTTCTTC
>TRBV28|TRBD1|many|TRBJ2-2
CASSLLKGQVTGELFF
TGTGCCAGCAGTTTATTAAAGGGACAGGTCACCGGGGAGCTGTTTTTT
>TRBV5-1|-|-|TRBJ2-5
CASSGTLRGETQYF
TGCGCCAGCAGTGGGACACTCCGAGGGGAGACCCAGTACTTC